This T cell receptor beta chain was captured in a study of Ad26.COV2.S vaccination and SARS-CoV-2 variants. Study-wide background: Within the COV1001 Ad26.COV2.S trial arm, the donor was enrolled. Donor got 5x10^10 or 1x10^11 viral particles of Ad26.COV2.S.

Of note for this clone: What it binds is not known.

Stated treatment: approximately 18 received Ad26.COV2.S at low or high dose, single or two shots; several received placebo; per-sample allocation not given. On day 63 after the first injection, vaccine and placebo recipients gave samples. This Boston cohort included adults aged 18-55 years. Study-wide findings and caveats: Vaccinees displayed broader spike-specific TCR repertoires than placebo recipients.

Profiling relied on immunoSEQ multiplex PCR, and the TCRdb table lists in-frame clones only, not all of them. The data show roughly 400,000 clones, with about 90% seen just once and around 1.7% held by the top ten. The source was peripheral blood, collected in a trial of Ad26.COV2.S vaccine versus placebo. This clonotype was sampled from a person aged 18-60 years who received the Ad26.COV2.S COVID-19 vaccine or a placebo.

This CDR3 reads CASSLLLGIVGNTIYF. The CDR3 DNA reads as TGTGCCAGCAGCTTACTCTTGGGGATAGTTGGAAACACCATATATTTT. The V and J genes are TRBV7-8 and TRBJ1-3; D unclear. Germline V gene data show CDR1 as SGHVS and CDR2 as FQNEAQ. V shed 2 bases and J shed 3 bases, with 14 bases lying between them. The CDR3 extends over 16 amino acids. Complete variable domain (other parts from reference TRBV7-8 and TRBJ1-3): GAGVSQSPRYKVAKRGQDVALRCDPISGHVSLFWYQQALGQGPEFLTYFQNEAQLDKSGLPSDRFFAERPEGSVSTLKIQRTQQEDSAVYLCASSLLLGIVGNTIYFGEGSWLTVV.